A selection of T cell receptor beta chains follows, all from one sample in a study of T cell responses to AZD1222 COVID-19 vaccine. The method was immunoSEQ multiplex PCR; TCRdb's version includes in-frame clones alone and lacks a portion of them. The sample holds tens of thousands of clones, 65% to 90% seen once. The specimen comprised peripheral blood, sampled on day 0 of AZD1222 vaccination. These receptors were taken from an adult in good health. CDR3s include the opening cysteine and the closing phenylalanine or tryptophan. D genes are given only for firm matches. For some rows the clone size is stated as once, few or many, or as a class when expanded; others skip it.

CDR3 protein,CDR3 DNA,D gene,clone size,J gene,V gene
CASSPGQGRHSPLHF,TGTGCCAGCAGCCCAGGACAGGGGAGGCATTCACCCCTCCACTTT,TRBD1,few,TRBJ1-6,TRBV7-2
CASSPRDSLYGYTF,TGTGCCAGCAGCCCACGGGACAGCCTCTATGGCTACACCTTC,TRBD1,few,TRBJ1-2,TRBV9
CAISEARANQPQHF,TGTGCCATCAGTGAGGCGAGGGCTAATCAGCCCCAGCATTTT,-,-,TRBJ1-5,TRBV10-3
CASSTNRGSGNTIYF,TGTGCCAGCAGCACTAACAGGGGCTCTGGAAACACCATATATTTT,TRBD1,-,TRBJ1-3,TRBV11-1
CASSSPVGAGTGELFF,TGTGCCAGCAGCTCCCCGGTGGGGGCGGGCACCGGGGAGCTGTTTTTT,-,-,TRBJ2-2,TRBV7-9
CASSLSTGRVGVNEKLFF,TGTGCCAGCAGCTTATCGACAGGGCGGGTGGGGGTTAATGAAAAACTGTTTTTT,TRBD1,few,TRBJ1-4,TRBV7-8
CASSQGLAGGNIQYF,TGCGCCAGCAGCCAAGGGCTAGCGGGTGGAAACATTCAGTACTTC,TRBD2,few,TRBJ2-4,TRBV4-1
CASSQGQFNQPQHF,TGCGCCAGCAGCCAAGGGCAGTTCAATCAGCCCCAGCATTTT,-,-,TRBJ1-5,TRBV4-1
CASSSRRTGSYEQYF,TGTGCCAGCAGTAGTAGGAGGACAGGGTCCTACGAGCAGTACTTC,-,-,TRBJ2-7,TRBV21-1
CASTPARQGSSYEQYF,TGTGCCAGCACCCCGGCCCGGCAGGGCAGCTCCTACGAGCAGTACTTC,-,-,TRBJ2-7,TRBV5-4
CASSLQGAEQYF,TGTGCCAGCAGCCTCCAGGGTGCCGAGCAGTACTTC,-,-,TRBJ2-7,TRBV11-2
CASSYAALYNEQFF,TGTGCCAGCAGCTATGCTGCCCTCTACAATGAGCAGTTCTTC,-,-,TRBJ2-1,TRBV28
CASSLESSTDTQYF,TGTGCCAGCAGCTTGGAGTCCTCCACAGATACGCAGTATTTT,-,-,TRBJ2-3,TRBV5-4
CASSSGLAGETQYF,TGTGCCAGCAGCTCGGGACTAGCTGGAGAGACCCAGTACTTC,TRBD2,-,TRBJ2-5,TRBV5-6
CASSQVSSGGGYEQYF,TGTGCCAGCAGCCAAGTTAGTAGCGGGGGGGGCTACGAGCAGTACTTC,TRBD2,once,TRBJ2-7,TRBV3-1/TRBV3-2
CAWRTGLDTEAFF,TGTGCCTGGAGGACAGGGCTCGACACTGAAGCTTTCTTT,TRBD1,-,TRBJ1-1,TRBV30
CASSYPPRRGNQPQHF,TGTGCCAGCAGTTACCCTCCTCGTCGCGGCAATCAGCCCCAGCATTTT,-,few,TRBJ1-5,TRBV6-2/TRBV6-3
CASAGGRTHNEQFF,TGTGCCAGCGCGGGGGGCCGGACCCACAATGAGCAGTTCTTC,TRBD2,-,TRBJ2-1,TRBV7-3
CASSYLPGSYNSPLHF,TGTGCCAGCAGTTACCTCCCAGGGTCCTATAATTCACCCCTCCACTTT,-,-,TRBJ1-6,TRBV6-5
CAWNNRGSDSPLHF,TGTGCCTGGAATAACAGGGGATCTGATTCACCCCTCCACTTT,TRBD1,-,TRBJ1-6,TRBV30
CASSLGSGSGNTIYF,TGTGCCAGCAGTTTGGGGTCGGGCTCTGGAAACACCATATATTTT,-,-,TRBJ1-3,TRBV7-9
CASRDSGNTIYF,TGTGCCAGCAGGGACTCTGGAAACACCATATATTTT,-,few,TRBJ1-3,TRBV28
CASRNVNFYEQYF,TGTGCCAGCAGGAATGTCAACTTCTACGAGCAGTACTTC,-,few,TRBJ2-7,TRBV6-5
CASSLTTGQSEKLFF,TGTGCCAGTAGCCTTACAACGGGACAATCCGAAAAACTGTTTTTT,-,-,TRBJ1-4,TRBV19
CASTTDSYEQYF,TGTGCCAGCACGACGGACTCCTACGAGCAGTACTTC,-,few,TRBJ2-7,TRBV18
CSVAGTRSLVDEQFF,TGCAGCGTGGCCGGGACACGATCCCTTGTGGATGAGCAGTTCTTC,-,-,TRBJ2-1,TRBV29-1
CASSLADERRRITDTQYF,TGCGCCAGCAGCTTGGCCGACGAGCGGAGGAGAATCACAGATACGCAGTATTTT,-,-,TRBJ2-3,TRBV5-1
CASSPGTSGGLDTQYF,TGTGCCAGCAGCCCGGGGACTAGCGGGGGTTTGGATACGCAGTATTTT,TRBD2,few,TRBJ2-3,TRBV5-4
CASSDLVADTQYF,TGTGCCAGCTCCGACCTGGTGGCAGATACGCAGTATTTT,-,-,TRBJ2-3,TRBV18
CASSLGKADTQYF,TGCGCCAGCAGCTTGGGTAAAGCAGATACGCAGTATTTT,-,-,TRBJ2-3,TRBV5-1
CASSFGLGAELFF,TGTGCCAGCAGTTTTGGGTTGGGCGCGGAGCTGTTTTTT,-,-,TRBJ2-2,TRBV28
CASSWIAGASYNEQFF,TGTGCCAGCAGTTGGATAGCGGGGGCGTCATACAATGAGCAGTTCTTC,TRBD2,-,TRBJ2-1,TRBV3-1/TRBV3-2
CASSQTGYEQYF,TGTGCCAGCAGTCAAACAGGGTATGAGCAGTACTTC,-,-,TRBJ2-7,TRBV28
CASRPGQGQGYTF,TGTGCAAGTCGCCCTGGACAGGGGCAGGGCTACACCTTC,-,-,TRBJ1-2,TRBV12-2
CPSSPAAGGLPNEQFF,TGCCCCAGCAGCCCCGCGGCGGGGGGGCTCCCCAATGAGCAGTTCTTC,TRBD2,-,TRBJ2-1,TRBV4-3
CASSVEAGPGYEQYF,TGTGCCAGCAGCGTAGAGGCAGGTCCGGGCTACGAGCAGTACTTC,-,-,TRBJ2-7,TRBV9
CASSVKRGSNTGELFF,TGTGCCAGCAGCGTAAAGAGGGGCTCGAACACCGGGGAGCTGTTTTTT,-,-,TRBJ2-2,TRBV9
CASSYFREGTDTQYF,TGTGCCAGCAGTTACTTCAGGGAGGGGACAGATACGCAGTATTTT,TRBD2,-,TRBJ2-3,TRBV6-5
CASSQGERQPYEQYF,TGCGCCAGCAGCCAAGGAGAGCGGCAACCCTACGAGCAGTACTTC,-,-,TRBJ2-7,TRBV4-1
CASSQVPNQPQHF,TGTGCCAGCAGCCAAGTGCCGAATCAGCCCCAGCATTTT,-,-,TRBJ1-5,TRBV3-1/TRBV3-2
CASSMIGGSGQPQHF,TGTGCCAGTAGTATGATAGGAGGGAGTGGGCAGCCCCAGCATTTT,-,-,TRBJ1-5,TRBV19
CASSPSGSLTDTQYF,TGTGCCAGCAGTCCTAGCGGGTCCCTCACAGATACGCAGTATTTT,TRBD2,-,TRBJ2-3,TRBV27
CASSITPQGYYEQYF,TGTGCCAGTAGTATTACCCCACAGGGGTACTACGAGCAGTACTTC,TRBD1,-,TRBJ2-7,TRBV19
CASSPRTDGYTF,TGTGCCAGCAGTCCCCGGACAGATGGCTACACCTTC,-,-,TRBJ1-2,TRBV28
CASSAGRNYGYTF,TGTGCCAGCAGCGCAGGACGGAACTATGGCTACACCTTC,-,-,TRBJ1-2,TRBV7-2
CASSLNRQGEAFF,TGTGCCAGCAGTTTAAATCGTCAGGGAGAAGCTTTCTTT,-,-,TRBJ1-1,TRBV12-3/TRBV12-4